The sequence of this TCR beta chain was determined in a study of T-cell reconstitution after alpha-beta-depleted transplantation in children. The TCRbeta library incorporated unique molecular identifiers. TCRdb processed the PCR reads anew with MiXCR; each CDR3 protein has one entry. Altogether more than 400,000 distinct CDR3 sequences are present, around two fifths being singletons, with the ten largest covering roughly a quarter. The CDR3 spans 15 residues. Germline CDR1 and CDR2: GTSNPN and SVGIG (reference sequence). V lost 1 base to trimming and J lost 1 base; unmatched junction nucleotides: 4. The chain links TRBV30 to TRBJ2-1; 7 positions match TRBD2. This clonotype was sampled from a girl aged 2 to 10 with aplastic anemia, due to receive a stem cell transplant. Source: PBMCs, taken before TCRalphabeta/CD19-depleted stem cell transplant. DNA of the CDR3: TGTGCCTGGAGTGGTGGGAGGGTATCCTACAATGAGCAGTTCTTC. Its protein is CAWSGGRVSYNEQFF.